These 31 T cell receptor beta chains share one sample of origin, sequenced in a study of blood T cells in healthy people across ages. Together with a sample-barcoded 5' primer, a J-beta primer mix was included in a second PCR lasting 7 to 11 cycles. TCRdb re-called the 5' RACE reads through MiXCR, storing one row per CDR3 protein. The top ten clones hold less than 5% of a sample with 1.5 million or so distinct CDR3 sequences, 35% to 45% of them seen once. Sequences were obtained from blood. These receptors were taken from a woman aged 18-29 years in good health.

This clonotype was counted only a few times. The chain uses TRBV27 and TRBJ1-2, with D tentatively TRBD1 (6 bases). V was clipped by 5 bases and J by 3 bases, with 19 bases between them. The CDR3 runs 16 residues. Looked up from germline, CDR1 is MNHEY and CDR2 is SMNVEV (reference sequence). This CDR3 reads CASSPSFPDSDYGYTF. The CDR3, as DNA: TGTGCCAGCAGTCCCTCTTTCCCGGACAGCGACTATGGCTACACCTTC.

This clonotype turned up a few times. J is TRBJ2-1 and V is TRBV6-1; TRBD2 matches at 10 bases. The CDR3 consists of 14 residues. Germline CDR1 reads MNHNS; CDR2 reads SASEGT. The junction had 1 base not matched to a gene; V was cut back by 8 bases and J by 0 bases. This chain's CDR3 is CASPSGSSYNEQFF. The CDR3 nucleotides read TGTGCCAGCCCTAGCGGGAGCTCCTACAATGAGCAGTTCTTC.

This clonotype was counted a single time. The chain has TRBV5-1 and TRBJ1-6, with 10 bases lining up with TRBD1. Germline CDR1 SGHRS, CDR2 YFSETQ. The CDR3 covers 17 residues. V was pared by 4 bases and J by 0 bases, with 4 bases of the junction left unmatched. DNA for the CDR3: TGCGCCAGCAGCCCCTGGGACAGGGGCTCCTATAATTCACCCCTCCACTTT. Amino acids: CASSPWDRGSYNSPLHF.

The V call is TRBV20-1, the J call TRBJ2-3; D is undetermined. The V and J ends lost 5 bases and 4 bases respectively, with 16 bases between them. The germline CDR1 and CDR2 sequences are DFQATT and SNEGSKA (reference sequence). This CDR3 has 14 residues. The CDR3 sequence: CSAVARVGPDTQYF. CDR3 coding DNA: TGCAGTGCTGTCGCTAGGGTGGGCCCAGATACGCAGTATTTT.

This clonotype was counted a few times. The gene calls are TRBV20-1 and TRBJ2-1; possibly TRBD2 for D (5 bases). This CDR3 is 11 amino acids long. V lost 6 bases to trimming and J lost 8 bases, with 11 bases between them. The germline V gene encodes CDR1 DFQATT and CDR2 SNEGSKA (reference sequence). CDR3 amino acids: CSAQKRDEQFF. The CDR3 region has the DNA TGCAGTGCCCAGAAGAGGGATGAGCAGTTCTTC.

The chain has TRBV29-1 and TRBJ1-2; TRBD1 might be the D (6 bases). Trimming left V 4 bases short and J 2 bases short, with 14 bases between. This CDR3 comprises 14 residues. Germline V gives CDR1 SQVTM, CDR2 ANQGSEA. The CDR3 reads CSVVGGARNYGYTF. The CDR3 DNA is TGCAGCGTTGTGGGGGGGGCAAGAAACTATGGCTACACCTTC.

The CDR3 sequence is CASTPGLAGGSISYEQYF. In DNA, the CDR3 is TGTGCCAGCACCCCGGGACTAGCGGGAGGATCTATCTCCTACGAGCAGTACTTC. The chain joins TRBV11-1 to TRBJ2-7; 15 nucleotides line up with TRBD2. The V segment lost 7 bases and the J segment 0 bases; nucleotides outside the gene matches: 10. This CDR3 comprises 18 residues. Germline CDR1 is SGHAT and CDR2 is FQDESV (reference sequence).

In its sample, this clonotype was seen a few times. V is TRBV14 and J is TRBJ2-1, with 11 bases identical to TRBD2. V trimming: 4 bases; J trimming: 2 bases; junction bases outside the gene matches: 7. The CDR3 loop spans 17 amino acids. Looked up from germline, CDR1 is SGHDN and CDR2 is FVKESK. CDR3 in DNA: TGTGCCAGCAGCCCGTTAGCGGGGGGGACCCCCTACAATGAGCAGTTCTTC. It encodes CASSPLAGGTPYNEQFF. The complete variable domain, with remaining parts taken from reference TRBV14 and TRBJ2-1, reads EAGVTQFPSHSVIEKGQTVTLRCDPISGHDNLYWYRRVMGKEIKFLLHFVKESKQDESGMPNNRFLAERTGGTYSTLKVQPAELEDSGVYFCASSPLAGGTPYNEQFFGPGTRLTVL.

The gene calls are TRBV3-1 and TRBJ2-5, with 10 bases lining up with TRBD2. The V and J ends lost 0 bases and 4 bases, in that order; junction bases with no gene match: 5. CDR1 LGHDT and CDR2 YNNKEL come from the germline V gene (reference sequence). The CDR3 consists of 16 residues. The CDR3 region has the DNA TGTGCCAGCAGCCAAGACCTAGCGGGAGTCCGAGAGACCCAGTACTTC. Translating it yields CASSQDLAGVRETQYF.

This clonotype was picked up a small number of times. This sequence joins TRBV4-3 and TRBJ2-7; D not resolved. With the DNA end fitting TRBJ2-5 better, the J assignment may be wrong. The CDR3 contains 15 residues. Germline CDR1 is LGHNA and CDR2 is YSLEER. The DNA for the CDR3 is TGCGCCAGCAGCCAAGATCTGACGGAAACGGAGACCCAGTACTTC. It codes for CASSQDLTETETQYF.

This clonotype turned up a few times. DNA of the CDR3: TGTGCCAGCAGCGTCGGACAGGGGAAGACCCAGTACTTC. It encodes CASSVGQGKTQYF. V usage is TRBV7-2 and J usage is TRBJ2-5; 9 bases agree with TRBD1. V shed 5 bases and J 6 bases; nucleotides not matched to a gene: 4. Germline V CDR1 and CDR2: SGHTA, FQGNSA. This CDR3 has 13 amino acids.

CDR3 amino acids: CSARDHYQETQYF. The CDR3 region has the DNA TGCAGTGCGAGGGACCACTATCAAGAGACCCAGTACTTC. The chain employs TRBV20-1 and TRBJ2-5; D assignment may be TRBD1 or TRBD2 (5 bases each). The germline V gene has CDR1 DFQATT and CDR2 SNEGSKA (reference sequence). V was trimmed by 6 bases and J by 2 bases, leaving 13 bases between them. The CDR3 extends over 13 amino acids.

V is TRBV11-2 and J is TRBJ2-7; D is possibly TRBD1 (5 bases). The germline V gene has CDR1 SGHAT and CDR2 FQNNGV. The V end was cut by 6 bases, the J end by 4 bases, with 22 bases between. This CDR3 contains 16 residues. The CDR3 nucleotides are TGTGCCAGCAGGTCGTGGGGTGCCTCTGGGGCATACGAGCAGTACTTC. Translation gives CASRSWGASGAYEQYF.

This clonotype was found once. This chain links TRBV20-1 with TRBJ2-3; D may be TRBD2 (7 bases). The CDR3 is 16 residues long. V was pared by 3 bases and J by 2 bases, with 18 bases between. From germline, CDR1 is DFQATT and CDR2 SNEGSKA (reference sequence). The CDR3 region is CSASERGGVDTDTQYF. CDR3 DNA sequence: TGCAGTGCTAGCGAGAGAGGGGGGGTAGACACAGATACGCAGTATTTT.

This chain uses TRBV5-1 with TRBJ2-7, with 9 bases fitting TRBD1. The trim removed 4 bases at V and 6 bases at J, leaving 8 bases unmatched. This CDR3 has 14 amino acids. The germline V gene has CDR1 SGHRS and CDR2 YFSETQ. The CDR3 reads CASSIRDRVAEQYF. The CDR3 coding sequence is TGCGCCAGCAGCATCCGGGACAGGGTAGCCGAGCAGTACTTC. Based on the CDR3 plus reference TRBV5-1 and TRBJ2-7, the full variable domain is KAGVTQTPRYLIKTRGQQVTLSCSPISGHRSVSWYQQTPGQGLQFLFEYFSETQRNKGNFPGRFSGRQFSNSRSEMNVSTLELGDSALYLCASSIRDRVAEQYFGPGTRLTVT.

The gene calls are TRBV19 and TRBJ2-3; 7 bases align to TRBD1. The CDR3 is 14 amino acids. The junction had 6 bases not matched to a gene; V was cut back by 7 bases and J by 2 bases. Germline V lookup: CDR1 LNHDA, CDR2 SQIVND (reference sequence). CDR3 in DNA: TGTGCCAGTACCCGGACAGGCCACACAGATACGCAGTATTTT. Translating it yields CASTRTGHTDTQYF.

The V and J genes are TRBV5-1 and TRBJ2-3; 14 nucleotides align to TRBD2. In germline, CDR1 is SGHRS, CDR2 YFSETQ. The CDR3 consists of 18 residues. V was clipped by 3 bases and J by 2 bases; unmatched bases: 8. The CDR3 coding sequence is TGCGCCAGCAGCTCACCGGGGACTAGCGGGGGTCTCACAGATACGCAGTATTTT. Translation: CASSSPGTSGGLTDTQYF.

This chain links TRBV25-1 with TRBJ1-3; 9 positions agree with TRBD1. The junction had 1 base not matched to a gene; V was cut back by 2 bases and J by 2 bases. Germline V gene sequence: CDR1 MGHDK, CDR2 SYGVNS. This CDR3 is built from 15 residues. CDR3 amino acids: CASSEGTGPGNTIYF. For the CDR3, the DNA is TGTGCCAGCAGTGAAGGGACAGGGCCTGGAAACACCATATATTTT.

The chain recombines TRBV6-2 or TRBV6-3 with TRBJ1-5, with TRBD1 identical over 8 bases. This CDR3 spans 13 amino acids. V trimming: 4 bases; J trimming: 6 bases; junction bases outside the gene matches: 2. The germline V gene encodes CDR1 MNHEY and CDR2 SVGEGT. The DNA of the CDR3 is TGTGCCAGCAGTTGGACAGGGCCTCAGCCCCAGCATTTT. This codes for CASSWTGPQPQHF.

V is TRBV20-1 and J is TRBJ2-4; TRBD1 matches 9 bases. The trim removed 6 bases at V and 1 base at J, leaving 7 bases unmatched. Germline lookup yields CDR1 DFQATT and CDR2 SNEGSKA (reference sequence). This CDR3 comprises 15 residues. CDR3 sequence: CSATDRGVAKNIQYF. CDR3 bases: TGCAGTGCAACGGACAGGGGAGTCGCCAAAAACATTCAGTACTTC.

The chain carries TRBV19 and TRBJ2-4; D is uncertain. The end of the DNA is better explained by TRBJ2-5, so the J call may be wrong. Germline V CDR1 and CDR2: LNHDA, SQIVND (reference sequence). The CDR3 runs 13 residues. CDR3 residues: CASSPSIGETQYF. DNA for the CDR3: TGTGCCAGTAGTCCCTCGATCGGAGAGACCCAGTACTTC.

This chain connects TRBV9 to TRBJ2-7; D might be TRBD2 (6 bases). CDR3 length equals 15 residues. V lost 3 bases to trimming and J lost 7 bases, with 20 bases between them. Germline lookup yields CDR1 SGDLS and CDR2 YYNGEE. CDR3 sequence (DNA): TGTGCCAGCAGCGCGGGACTCTCACGGGGCAATGAGCAGTACTTC. Translated: CASSAGLSRGNEQYF. The variable domain in full, with the rest retrieved from reference TRBV9 and TRBJ2-7, is DSGVTQTPKHLITATGQRVTLRCSPRSGDLSVYWYQQSLDQGLQFLIQYYNGEERAKGNILERFSAQQFPDLHSELNLSSLELGDSALYFCASSAGLSRGNEQYFGPGTRLTVT.

Turning to this clonotype: At one of its ends the junction is not consistent with the germline gene, which may arise from a read error. The chain has TRBV27 and TRBJ2-7; no reliable D call. Germline CDR1 is MNHEY and CDR2 is SMNVEV (reference sequence). This CDR3 is built from 11 residues. Here the CDR3 DNA reads TGTGCCAGCAGTTTTGGGTACGAGAAGTACTTC. Its protein product is CASSFGYEKYF.

This chain links TRBV5-5 with TRBJ2-7; no firm D call. Deletions cut 2 bases from V and 2 bases from J, with 8 bases between. The CDR3 totals 13 residues. Germline-derived CDR1 and CDR2 are SGHKS and YYEKEE (reference sequence). The CDR3 nucleotides read TGTGCCAGCAGCTTTAGTATAACCTACGAGCAGTACTTC. Its translation: CASSFSITYEQYF.

This clonotype was seen only a few times. This chain joins TRBV29-1 and TRBJ1-1; D possibly corresponds to TRBD1 (6 bases). The CDR3 is 13 residues long. From germline, CDR1 is SQVTM and CDR2 ANQGSEA. The ends were cut back, 8 bases at V and 4 bases at J, with 17 bases in the middle. The CDR3 coding sequence is TGCAGCACCCAAAGGGGGTCCCCCACTGAAGCTTTCTTT. It encodes CSTQRGSPTEAFF.

This chain joins TRBV7-8 and TRBJ2-7; D may be TRBD1 (7 bases). Germline CDR1 and CDR2: SGHVS and FQNEAQ. Trimming removed 5 bases from V and 2 bases from J, with 13 bases in between. The CDR3 has 14 residues. CDR3 sequence reads: CASSLRRGPYEQYF. CDR3 sequence (DNA): TGTGCCAGCAGCCTTCGGAGGGGGCCCTACGAGCAGTACTTC. Supplemented by reference TRBV7-8 and TRBJ2-7, the full variable domain reads GAGVSQSPRYKVAKRGQDVALRCDPISGHVSLFWYQQALGQGPEFLTYFQNEAQLDKSGLPSDRFFAERPEGSVSTLKIQRTQQEDSAVYLCASSLRRGPYEQYFGPGTRLTVT.

The rearrangement links TRBV5-1 to TRBJ1-6, with D hard to call. The CDR3 spans 17 residues. Germline values: CDR1 SGHRS, CDR2 YFSETQ. V was trimmed by 1 base and J by 3 bases, leaving 14 bases between them. The CDR3 protein is CASSLLSPGNYNSPLHF. CDR3 in DNA: TGCGCCAGCAGCTTGCTATCCCCGGGGAACTATAATTCACCCCTCCACTTT. The full variable domain, its missing parts supplied by reference TRBV5-1 and TRBJ1-6, is KAGVTQTPRYLIKTRGQQVTLSCSPISGHRSVSWYQQTPGQGLQFLFEYFSETQRNKGNFPGRFSGRQFSNSRSEMNVSTLELGDSALYLCASSLLSPGNYNSPLHFGNGTRLTVT.

Regarding this clonotype: At one end, the junction sequence differs from germline, possibly due to a read error. The V and J genes are TRBV6-5 and TRBJ2-3, with D possibly TRBD2 on 5 matching bases. Germline V gives CDR1 MNHEY, CDR2 SVGAGI. The CDR3 has 14 residues. CDR3 in DNA: TGTGCCATCAGTGCTGGCGGACTGACAGATACGCAGTATTTT. Protein sequence: CAISAGGLTDTQYF.

This clonotype occurred a few times. The V gene is TRBV4-3, the J gene TRBJ2-7; TRBD2 aligns across 12 bases. CDR1 is LGHNA and CDR2 is YSLEER in the germline V gene. This CDR3 is 17 amino acids long. J gave up 3 bases and V 1 base, and 7 bases lay outside the gene matches. The CDR3: CASSQGQTSGSLYEQYF. In DNA form, the CDR3 reads TGCGCCAGCAGCCAAGGGCAGACTAGCGGGAGTCTCTACGAGCAGTACTTC.

The chain couples TRBV4-1 to TRBJ1-1; TRBD1 matches at 7 bases. The CDR3 has 15 amino acids. Trimming removed 3 bases from V and 1 base from J; junction bases left unmatched: 5. Germline V gene lookup returns CDR1 MGHRA and CDR2 YSYEKL. CDR3 region: CASSQRGQRNTEAFF. DNA of the CDR3: TGCGCCAGCAGCCAGAGGGGACAGAGGAACACTGAAGCTTTCTTT.

This clonotype appeared a few times. This CDR3 is CASSSNAPPQSQYF. For the CDR3, the DNA is TGTGCCAGCAGCTCGAATGCCCCCCCCCAATCGCAGTATTTT. The rearrangement joins TRBV7-2 to TRBJ2-3; unclear D gene. Germline lookup yields CDR1 SGHTA and CDR2 FQGNSA. With 4 bases removed from V and 10 bases from J, the gap between germline ends came to 18 bases. The CDR3 is made up of 14 amino acids.